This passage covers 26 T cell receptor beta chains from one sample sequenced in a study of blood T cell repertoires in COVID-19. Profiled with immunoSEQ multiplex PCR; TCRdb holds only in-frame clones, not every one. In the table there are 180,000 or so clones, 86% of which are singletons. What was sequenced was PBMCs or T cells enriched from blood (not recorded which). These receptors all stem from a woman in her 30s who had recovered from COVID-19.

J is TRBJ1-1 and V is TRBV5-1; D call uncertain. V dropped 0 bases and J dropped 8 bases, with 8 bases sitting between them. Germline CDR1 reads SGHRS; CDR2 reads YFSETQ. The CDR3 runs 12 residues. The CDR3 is CASSLGQTEAFF. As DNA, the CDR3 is TGCGCCAGCAGCTTGGGGCAAACGGAAGCTTTCTTT.

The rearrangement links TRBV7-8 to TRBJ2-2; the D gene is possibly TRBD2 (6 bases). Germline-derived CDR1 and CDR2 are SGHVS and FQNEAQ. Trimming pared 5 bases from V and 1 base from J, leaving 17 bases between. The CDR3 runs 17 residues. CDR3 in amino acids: CASSPPGSAGNTGELFF. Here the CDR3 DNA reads TGTGCCAGCAGCCCTCCCGGGAGCGCAGGGAACACCGGGGAGCTGTTTTTT.

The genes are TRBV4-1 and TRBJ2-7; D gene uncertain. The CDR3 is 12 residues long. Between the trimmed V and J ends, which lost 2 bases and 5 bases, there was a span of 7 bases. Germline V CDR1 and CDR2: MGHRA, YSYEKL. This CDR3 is CASSQSRNEQYF. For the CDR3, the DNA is TGCGCCAGCAGCCAAAGCAGGAACGAGCAGTACTTC.

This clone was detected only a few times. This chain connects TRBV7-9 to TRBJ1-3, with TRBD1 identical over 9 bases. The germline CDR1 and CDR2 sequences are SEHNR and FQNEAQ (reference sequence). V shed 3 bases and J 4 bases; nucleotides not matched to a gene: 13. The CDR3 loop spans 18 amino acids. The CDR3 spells CASSFYVGQGKVGNTIYF. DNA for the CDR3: TGTGCCAGCAGCTTCTACGTAGGACAGGGGAAAGTCGGAAACACCATATATTTT.

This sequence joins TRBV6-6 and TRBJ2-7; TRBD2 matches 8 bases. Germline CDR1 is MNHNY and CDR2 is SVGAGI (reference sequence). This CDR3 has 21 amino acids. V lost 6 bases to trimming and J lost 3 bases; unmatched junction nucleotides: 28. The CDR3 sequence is CASSIQTPSGTTGTRFYEQYF. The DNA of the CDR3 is TGTGCCAGCAGCATACAGACGCCATCGGGCACCACCGGGACTAGGTTCTACGAGCAGTACTTC.

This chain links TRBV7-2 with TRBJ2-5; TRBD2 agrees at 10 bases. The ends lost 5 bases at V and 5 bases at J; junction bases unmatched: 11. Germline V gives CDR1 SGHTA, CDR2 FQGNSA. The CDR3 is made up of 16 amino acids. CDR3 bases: TGTGCCAGCAGCCTTATACTAGCGGGGAAGGGGGAGACCCAGTACTTC. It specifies CASSLILAGKGETQYF.

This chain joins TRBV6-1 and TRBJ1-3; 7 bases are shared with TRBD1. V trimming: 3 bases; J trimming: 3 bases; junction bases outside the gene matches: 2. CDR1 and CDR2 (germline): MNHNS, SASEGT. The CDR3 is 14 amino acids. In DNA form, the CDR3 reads TGTGCCAGCAGTGATCCAGGGGGTGGAAACACCATATATTTT. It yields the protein CASSDPGGGNTIYF.

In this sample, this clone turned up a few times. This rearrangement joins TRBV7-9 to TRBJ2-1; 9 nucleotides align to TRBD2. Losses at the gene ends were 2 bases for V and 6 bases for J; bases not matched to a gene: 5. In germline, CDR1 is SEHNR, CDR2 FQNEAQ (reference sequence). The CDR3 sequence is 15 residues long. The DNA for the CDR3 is TGTGCCAGCAGCTTAAGCCTAGCGGGACTCAATGAGCAGTTCTTC. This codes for CASSLSLAGLNEQFF.

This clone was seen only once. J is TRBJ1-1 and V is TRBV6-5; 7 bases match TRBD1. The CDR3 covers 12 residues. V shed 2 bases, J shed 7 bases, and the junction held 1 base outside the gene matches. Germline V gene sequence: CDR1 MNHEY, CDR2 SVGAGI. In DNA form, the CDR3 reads TGTGCCAGCAGTTACCGACAGGGTGAAGCTTTCTTT. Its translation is CASSYRQGEAFF.

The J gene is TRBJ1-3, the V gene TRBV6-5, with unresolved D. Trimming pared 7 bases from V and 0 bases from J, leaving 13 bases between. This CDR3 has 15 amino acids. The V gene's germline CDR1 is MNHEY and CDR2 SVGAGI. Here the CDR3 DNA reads TGTGCCAGCAATGGAGGAGATCGCTCTGGAAACACCATATATTTT. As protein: CASNGGDRSGNTIYF.

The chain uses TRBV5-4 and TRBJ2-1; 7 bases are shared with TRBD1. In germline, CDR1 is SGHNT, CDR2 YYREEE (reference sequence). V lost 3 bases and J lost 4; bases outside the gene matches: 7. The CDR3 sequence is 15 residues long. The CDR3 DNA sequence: TGTGCCAGCAGCTCGACAGGGCGGAGGTACAATGAGCAGTTCTTC. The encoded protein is CASSSTGRRYNEQFF.

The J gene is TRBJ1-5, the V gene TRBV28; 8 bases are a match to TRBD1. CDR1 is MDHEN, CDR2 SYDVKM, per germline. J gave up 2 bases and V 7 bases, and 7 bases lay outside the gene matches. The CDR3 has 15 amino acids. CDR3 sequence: CASNVPTGGNQPQHF. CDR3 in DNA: TGTGCCAGCAACGTTCCGACAGGGGGCAATCAGCCCCAGCATTTT.

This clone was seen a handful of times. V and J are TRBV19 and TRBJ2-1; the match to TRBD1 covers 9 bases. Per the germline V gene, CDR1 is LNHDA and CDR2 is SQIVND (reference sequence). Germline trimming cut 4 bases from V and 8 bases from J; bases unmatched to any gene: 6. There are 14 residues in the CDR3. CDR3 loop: CASSKGTGRDEQFF. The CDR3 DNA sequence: TGTGCCAGTAGTAAGGGGACAGGGCGGGATGAGCAGTTCTTC. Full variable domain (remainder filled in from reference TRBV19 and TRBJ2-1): DGGITQSPKYLFRKEGQNVTLSCEQNLNHDAMYWYRQDPGQGLRLIYYSQIVNDFQKGDIAEGYSVSREKKESFPLTVTSAQKNPTAFYLCASSKGTGRDEQFFGPGTRLTVL.

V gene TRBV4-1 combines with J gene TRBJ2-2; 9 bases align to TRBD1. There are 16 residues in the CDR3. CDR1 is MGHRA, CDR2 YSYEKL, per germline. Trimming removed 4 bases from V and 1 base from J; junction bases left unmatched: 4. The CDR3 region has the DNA TGCGCCAGCAGCCTCCCGGGACAGGGGAACACCGGGGAGCTGTTTTTT. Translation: CASSLPGQGNTGELFF.

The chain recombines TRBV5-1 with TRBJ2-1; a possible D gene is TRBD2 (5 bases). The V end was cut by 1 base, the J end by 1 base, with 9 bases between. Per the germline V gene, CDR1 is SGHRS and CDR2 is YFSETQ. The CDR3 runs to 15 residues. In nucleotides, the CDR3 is TGCGCCAGCAGCTTGAACGGGGAGTCCTACAATGAGCAGTTCTTC. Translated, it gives CASSLNGESYNEQFF.

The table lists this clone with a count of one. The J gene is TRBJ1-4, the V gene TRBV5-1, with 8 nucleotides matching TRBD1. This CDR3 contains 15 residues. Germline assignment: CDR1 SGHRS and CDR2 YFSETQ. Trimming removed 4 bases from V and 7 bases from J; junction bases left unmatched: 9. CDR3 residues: CASSVQGANREKLFF. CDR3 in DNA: TGCGCCAGCAGCGTCCAGGGGGCGAACCGTGAAAAACTGTTTTTT.

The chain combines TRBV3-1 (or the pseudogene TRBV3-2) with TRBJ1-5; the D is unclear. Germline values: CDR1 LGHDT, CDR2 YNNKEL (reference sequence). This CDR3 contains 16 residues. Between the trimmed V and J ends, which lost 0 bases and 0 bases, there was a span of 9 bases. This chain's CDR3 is CASSQDGGISNQPQHF. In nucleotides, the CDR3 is TGTGCCAGCAGCCAAGATGGCGGGATTAGCAATCAGCCCCAGCATTTT.

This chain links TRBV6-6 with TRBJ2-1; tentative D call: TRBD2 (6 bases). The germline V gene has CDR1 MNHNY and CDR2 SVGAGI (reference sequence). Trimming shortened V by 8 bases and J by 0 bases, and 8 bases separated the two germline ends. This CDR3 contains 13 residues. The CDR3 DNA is TGTGCCAGCGCGGGATACTCCTACAATGAGCAGTTCTTC. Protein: CASAGYSYNEQFF.

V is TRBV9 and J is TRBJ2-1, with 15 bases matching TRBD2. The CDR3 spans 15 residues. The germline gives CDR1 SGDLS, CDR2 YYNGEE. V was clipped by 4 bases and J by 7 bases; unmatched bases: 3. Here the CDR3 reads CASSLGTSGGNEQFF. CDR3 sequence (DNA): TGTGCCAGCAGCCTAGGGACTAGCGGGGGGAATGAGCAGTTCTTC.

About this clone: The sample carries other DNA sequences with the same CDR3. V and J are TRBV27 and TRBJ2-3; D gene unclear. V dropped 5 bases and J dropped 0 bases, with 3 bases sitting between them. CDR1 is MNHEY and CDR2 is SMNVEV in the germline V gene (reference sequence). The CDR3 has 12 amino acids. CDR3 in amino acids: CASSPSTDTQYF. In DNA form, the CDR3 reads TGTGCCAGCAGTCCAAGCACAGATACGCAGTATTTT.

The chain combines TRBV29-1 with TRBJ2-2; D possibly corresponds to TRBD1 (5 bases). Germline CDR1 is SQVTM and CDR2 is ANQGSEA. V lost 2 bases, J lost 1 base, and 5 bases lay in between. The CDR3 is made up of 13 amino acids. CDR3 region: CSVEQGNTGELFF. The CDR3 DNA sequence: TGCAGCGTTGAACAGGGGAACACCGGGGAGCTGTTTTTT.

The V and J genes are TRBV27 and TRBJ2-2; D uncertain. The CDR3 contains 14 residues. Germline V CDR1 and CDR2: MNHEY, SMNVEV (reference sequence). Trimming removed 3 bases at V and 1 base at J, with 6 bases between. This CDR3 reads CASSFPRNTGELFF. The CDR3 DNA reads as TGTGCCAGCAGTTTCCCGAGGAACACCGGGGAGCTGTTTTTT.

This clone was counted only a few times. CDR3 region: CASSDWRAGPDTQYF. The DNA for the CDR3 is TGTGCCAGCAGCGACTGGAGGGCCGGGCCAGATACGCAGTATTTT. This chain uses TRBV11-2 with TRBJ2-3, with TRBD2 as a possible D gene (6 bases). The CDR3 has 15 amino acids. The germline gives CDR1 SGHAT, CDR2 FQNNGV. V shed 5 bases and J shed 4 bases, with 16 bases lying between them.

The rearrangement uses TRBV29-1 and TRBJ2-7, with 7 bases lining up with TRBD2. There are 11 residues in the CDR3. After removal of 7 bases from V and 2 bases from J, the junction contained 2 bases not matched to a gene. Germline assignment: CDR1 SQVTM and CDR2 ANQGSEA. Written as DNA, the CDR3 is TGCAGCGCTAGCGGTACCTACGAGCAGTACTTC. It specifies CSASGTYEQYF.

The CDR3 is CASSQTDTQYF. CDR3 in DNA: TGTGCCAGCAGCCAAACAGATACGCAGTATTTT. This chain joins TRBV13 and TRBJ2-3; D call uncertain. Germline assignment: CDR1 PRHDT and CDR2 FYEKMQ (reference sequence). V was cut by 5 bases and J by 3 bases, with 3 bases left in between. The CDR3 loop spans 11 amino acids.

CDR3 protein: CASSDPGQGTYEQYF. The CDR3 region has the DNA TGTGCCAGCAGTGATCCGGGACAGGGGACCTACGAGCAGTACTTC. The chain carries TRBV25-1 and TRBJ2-7, with 10 bases fitting TRBD1. The CDR3 has 15 amino acids. In germline, CDR1 is MGHDK, CDR2 SYGVNS. The V and J ends lost 3 bases and 2 bases, in that order; junction bases with no gene match: 4.